This TCR beta chain was sequenced in a study of shared clonotypes between healthy human individuals. Splitting the CD4+ cells yielded a CD45RA+ naive subset and a CD45RA-negative memory subset. Germline assignment: CDR1 SEHNR and CDR2 FQNEAQ (reference sequence). This CDR3 spans 14 amino acids. Deletions cut 1 base from V and 1 base from J, with 8 bases between. In the study's own analysis: Junction-only sequences without quality scores were provided by ImmunoSEQ, so filtering was different. Produced via immunoSEQ multiplex PCR; TCRdb's table is partial and in-frame only. The DNA gave D and trimming, while V, J and clone size come from that table. Found here are 2 million or so clones, roughly 95% of them singletons; the top ten hold roughly 0.13%.

The chain uses TRBV7-9 and TRBJ2-7, with D hard to call. The material sequenced was naive CD4+ T cells sorted from blood. Regarding subset: CD45RA+ positively selected. This TCR was recovered from a man younger than 30 in good health. The CDR3 DNA follows: TGTGCCAGCAGCTTAGAGCCCGAATCCTACGAGCAGTACTTC. Its protein product is CASSLEPESYEQYF.